Detailed here is one T cell receptor beta chain. This CDR3 is 14 amino acids long. The V end was cut by 2 bases, the J end by 1 base, with 8 bases between. The germline CDR1 and CDR2 sequences are SNHLY and FYNNEI. This record comes from a study of OX40 agonist ivuxolimab in advanced cancers. TCRdb keeps only in-frame clones here, not all; method: immunoSEQ multiplex PCR. Among 74,000 or so clones listed, roughly 86% were seen once. This sample comprised CD4+ or CD8+ T cells sorted from blood, obtained in a trial of the OX40 agonist ivuxolimab. The receptor was isolated from an adult with an advanced solid tumor such as melanoma, head and neck, liver or kidney cancer. The chain couples TRBV2 to TRBJ1-1, with no clear D. CDR3 residues: CASSESVGNTEAFF. CDR3 bases: TGTGCCAGCAGTGAAAGTGTGGGGAACACTGAAGCTTTCTTT. Together with reference TRBV2 and TRBJ1-1, the CDR3 gives the full variable domain: EPEVTQTPSHQVTQMGQEVILRCVPISNHLYFYWYRQILGQKVEFLVSFYNNEISEKSEIFDDQFSVERPDGSNFTLKIRSTKLEDSAMYFCASSESVGNTEAFFGQGTRLTVV.